This T cell receptor beta chain came from a study of preoperative IRX-2 immunotherapy in early breast cancer. TCRdb's copy holds only in-frame clones and misses some; the assay was immunoSEQ multiplex PCR. The table has roughly 99,000 clones, 86% seen once; the top ten hold under 2.5%. Germline CDR1 and CDR2: LNHDA and SQIVND (reference sequence). The CDR3 extends over 14 amino acids. Between the trimmed V and J ends, which lost 3 bases and 5 bases, there was a span of 8 bases. The treatment is: preoperative locoregional IRX-2 cytokine immunotherapy. The chain couples TRBV19 to TRBJ1-6; D not resolved. The sample in question was tumor tissue, obtained after IRX-2 immunotherapy. The receptor was derived from a human donor with breast cancer. CDR3 in DNA: TGTGCCAGTAGTATGAGGCCACATAATTCACCCCTCCACTTT. This encodes CASSMRPHNSPLHF.